In this sample, the clone carrying this TCR beta chain is medium-sized. This entry belongs to a study of liver allograft versus peripheral blood T cells. Study context: A comparison was made between T cell receptor repertoires in transplanted livers and those in recipients' peripheral blood.

TCRdb fed the reads into MiXCR, producing one record per CDR3 protein. The sample includes 10,000 or so distinct CDR3 sequences, roughly 18% seen only once; the top ten take 1% to 1.5%. Germline CDR1 KGHSH, CDR2 LQKENI. This CDR3 is 16 amino acids long. Between the trimmed V and J ends, which lost 3 bases and 4 bases, there was a span of 13 bases. The genes are TRBV18 and TRBJ1-6; D gene ambiguous. This TCR came from a human patient who had a liver transplant. Certain T cells may be donor cells from the graft. In DNA, the CDR3 is TGTGCCAGCTCACCCCTCGAGGCAGCGTATAATTCACCCCTCCACTTT. This codes for CASSPLEAAYNSPLHF.